These 12 T cell receptor beta chains were sequenced from one sample in a study of identical twins. From the 5' RACE reads, TCRdb called clonotypes with MiXCR, one entry per CDR3 protein. Counted here are around 960,000 distinct CDR3 sequences, 10% to 15% occurring once; the ten biggest clones make up 1.5% to 2%. These same records also appear under a second study, on yellow fever vaccine responses in identical twins.

Sequencing was performed on PBMCs. These receptors all stem from a woman aged 18 to 35 in good health.

This clonotype came up a few times. The J gene is TRBJ2-5, the V gene TRBV18; D gene uncertain. Germline assignment: CDR1 KGHSH and CDR2 LQKENI. V lost 2 bases and J 4 bases, leaving 5 bases between the germline ends. This CDR3 region has 12 residues. The CDR3 nucleotides are TGTGCCAGCTCACCAGCTGCAGAGACCCAGTACTTC. Translated, it gives CASSPAAETQYF.

The V call is TRBV6-5, the J call TRBJ2-7; maybe TRBD1 (5 bases). The V end lost 2 bases, the J end lost 2 bases, and 10 bases lay between the germline ends. Germline assignment: CDR1 MNHEY and CDR2 SVGAGI. The length of the CDR3 is 14 residues. CDR3 sequence reads: CASSYRQGAYEQYV. CDR3 DNA: TGTGCCAGCAGTTACCGCCAGGGCGCCTACGAGCAGTACGTC.

The sample holds many counts of this clonotype. The CDR3 region is CASSYRDEQFF. The CDR3 region has the DNA TGTGCCAGCAGTTACAGGGACGAGCAGTTCTTC. V is TRBV6-5 and J is TRBJ2-1, with D possibly being TRBD1 or TRBD2 (5 bases each). Trimming shortened V by 2 bases and J by 10 bases, and 6 bases separated the two germline ends. Looked up from germline, CDR1 is MNHEY and CDR2 is SVGAGI. This CDR3 has 11 amino acids.

This clonotype appeared many times. The chain uses TRBV20-1 and TRBJ2-3; D unresolved. V lost 1 base and J lost 0, with 5 bases in between. The CDR3 runs 13 residues. CDR1 and CDR2 (germline): DFQATT, SNEGSKA (reference sequence). CDR3 in DNA: TGCAGTGCTAGAGCTACTAGCACAGATACGCAGTATTTT. It codes for CSARATSTDTQYF.

The sample holds a few counts of this clonotype. The chain employs TRBV7-2 and TRBJ2-7; 10 bases match TRBD2. The CDR3 extends over 16 amino acids. After removal of 2 bases from V and 3 bases from J, the junction contained 7 bases not matched to a gene. Per the germline V gene, CDR1 is SGHTA and CDR2 is FQGNSA. The CDR3 sequence: CASSLTPASGSYEQYF. The CDR3 nucleotides are TGTGCCAGCAGCTTAACCCCCGCTAGCGGGAGCTACGAGCAGTACTTC.

In this sample, this clonotype turned up a few times. The CDR3 sequence is CASSSHHWQDTQYF. The DNA of the CDR3 is TGTGCCAGCAGTTCCCACCATTGGCAAGATACGCAGTATTTT. The chain is built from TRBV12-3 or TRBV12-4 and TRBJ2-3; the D is unclear. V was trimmed by 4 bases and J by 5 bases, leaving 13 bases between them. The CDR3 extends over 14 amino acids.

This clonotype was seen more than once but under ten times. This rearrangement joins TRBV15 to TRBJ2-2; D is uncertain. Germline V gene lookup returns CDR1 LNHNV and CDR2 YYDKDF (reference sequence). V gave up 4 bases and J gave up 1 base, with 16 bases separating them. CDR3 length: 17 amino acids. CDR3 sequence reads: CATSTLDGDKNTGELFF. Written as DNA, the CDR3 is TGTGCCACCAGCACGCTCGACGGAGATAAGAACACCGGGGAGCTGTTTTTT.

The CDR3 protein is CASSGRGSVDNQPQHF. CDR3 DNA: TGTGCCAGCAGTGGGAGGGGCAGCGTCGACAATCAGCCCCAGCATTTT. The chain links TRBV6-1 to TRBJ1-5; D perhaps matches TRBD1 (5 bases). CDR3 length: 16 residues. V gave up 4 bases and J gave up 3 bases, with 16 bases separating them. In germline, CDR1 is MNHNS, CDR2 SASEGT.

The sample holds a few counts of this clonotype. This chain joins TRBV10-3 and TRBJ2-5, with TRBD2 identical over 11 bases. Trimming at V came to 6 bases and at J to 1 base, leaving 4 bases not matched to a gene. This CDR3 has 15 residues. Germline V gene data show CDR1 as ENHRY and CDR2 as SYGVKD. The DNA of the CDR3 is TGTGCCATCAGGGGGACTAGCGGTTCCCAAGAGACCCAGTACTTC. Its translation: CAIRGTSGSQETQYF.

There are a few counts of this clonotype. The chain combines TRBV20-1 with TRBJ2-1; the D gene is possibly TRBD1 (7 bases). The CDR3 is 15 residues long. Per germline, CDR1 DFQATT and CDR2 SNEGSKA (reference sequence). The V and J ends lost 5 bases and 0 bases respectively, with 14 bases between them. This chain's CDR3 is CSARRQGGSYNEQFF. CDR3 DNA: TGCAGTGCTCGAAGACAGGGAGGCTCCTACAATGAGCAGTTCTTC.

J is TRBJ2-3 and V is TRBV28, with TRBD2 matching over 9 bases. This CDR3 has 17 amino acids. In germline, CDR1 is MDHEN, CDR2 SYDVKM. The J segment lost 3 bases and the V segment lost 3 bases, leaving 10 bases of the junction unmatched. The CDR3 region is CASSLRGSGSRTDTQYF. The CDR3 DNA follows: TGTGCCAGCAGTTTGAGGGGTAGCGGGAGTCGGACAGATACGCAGTATTTT.

There are many counts of this clonotype. V is TRBV29-1 and J is TRBJ1-1; D unresolved. This CDR3 comprises 14 residues. Germline V lookup: CDR1 SQVTM, CDR2 ANQGSEA. V was shortened by 7 bases and J by 4 bases, with 19 bases between the two germline ends. CDR3 bases: TGCAGCGCCCGCATATCGAGGGAGAGCACTGAAGCTTTCTTT. Translated, it gives CSARISRESTEAFF.